This passage covers 30 T cell receptor beta chains from one sample sequenced in a study of metastatic and nonmetastatic thyroid tumors. MiXCR re-clonotyped the PCR reads for TCRdb. There are about 40,000 clones in the sample; around 17% occur only once, and around 4% lies in the top ten. Thyroid surgery had not been preceded by any treatment in any patient. Input material: blood. The receptors here all came from a female donor with papillary thyroid cancer or a benign thyroid nodule (not recorded which). Some clones in this sample may be carry-over from other donors' samples.

There are many counts of this clone. The rearrangement links TRBV9 to TRBJ2-3; D is undetermined. Germline V gene sequence: CDR1 SGDLS, CDR2 YYNGEE. This CDR3 has 13 residues. V was pared by 2 bases and J by 0 bases, with 4 bases between. Written as DNA, the CDR3 is TGTGCCAGCAGCGTCATTAGCACAGATACGCAGTATTTT. As protein: CASSVISTDTQYF.

By proportion, this clone is medium-sized. This chain links TRBV27 with TRBJ1-6; D not resolved. The CDR3 covers 13 residues. Per germline, CDR1 MNHEY and CDR2 SMNVEV (reference sequence). V lost 5 bases to trimming and J lost 9 bases, with 11 bases between them. CDR3 region: CASSQTKGSPLHF. CDR3 sequence (DNA): TGTGCCAGCAGTCAGACAAAAGGTTCACCCCTCCACTTT.

There are many counts of this clone. This chain links TRBV11-2 with TRBJ2-1; the match to TRBD2 covers 7 bases. The length of the CDR3 is 15 residues. Germline CDR1 SGHAT, CDR2 FQNNGV. The V segment lost 3 bases and the J segment 3 bases; nucleotides outside the gene matches: 5. The CDR3 loop reads CASSFGRGIYNEQFF. The CDR3 region has the DNA TGTGCCAGCAGCTTTGGGCGGGGGATCTACAATGAGCAGTTCTTC.

This clone was seen ten or more times. The chain employs TRBV11-1 and TRBJ1-4; 7 bases are a match to TRBD1. Germline assignment: CDR1 SGHAT and CDR2 FQDESV (reference sequence). The CDR3 consists of 18 residues. J was trimmed by 4 bases and V by 3 bases; bases with no gene match: 14. The CDR3 is CASSFTVLGTASNEKLFF. CDR3 sequence (DNA): TGTGCCAGCAGCTTTACGGTACTAGGGACAGCAAGTAATGAAAAACTGTTTTTT.

This clone was picked up many times. The chain recombines TRBV10-3 with TRBJ2-5, with 7 bases fitting TRBD1. V gave up 5 bases and J gave up 1 base; unmatched junction bases: 10. CDR1 and CDR2 from the germline V gene are ENHRY and SYGVKD. The CDR3 is made up of 16 amino acids. The CDR3 DNA is TGTGCCATCAGTCCGATTAGACAGGGTTCCCAAGAGACCCAGTACTTC. This sequence encodes CAISPIRQGSQETQYF.

This clone was picked up many times. The chain couples TRBV6-2 or TRBV6-3 to TRBJ2-1, with 14 bases identical to TRBD2. The germline V gene has CDR1 MNHEY and CDR2 SVGEGT. The V and J ends lost 9 bases and 2 bases, in that order; junction bases with no gene match: 9. The CDR3 length is 17 residues. CDR3 protein: CASTGTSGSLAYNEQFF. CDR3 in DNA: TGTGCCAGTACCGGGACTAGCGGGAGTTTGGCCTACAATGAGCAGTTCTTC.

This clone was observed many times. V gene TRBV19 combines with J gene TRBJ1-3; a possible D gene is TRBD1 (6 bases). V lost 4 bases and J 3 bases, leaving 22 bases between the germline ends. This CDR3 region has 18 residues. Germline CDR1 LNHDA, CDR2 SQIVND (reference sequence). DNA of the CDR3: TGTGCCAGTAGTACCCCTTCGGCGGGGGGGCACTTTGGAAACACCATATATTTT. Protein: CASSTPSAGGHFGNTIYF.

The CDR3 DNA reads as TGTGCCAGCAGCCAAATCGGGACTATTAACACTGAAGCTTTCTTT. It encodes CASSQIGTINTEAFF. The chain couples TRBV7-8 to TRBJ1-1; possibly TRBD1 for D (5 bases). This CDR3 is 15 amino acids long. The V end was cut by 5 bases, the J end by 2 bases, with 15 bases between. CDR1 is SGHVS, CDR2 FQNEAQ, per germline.

A few counts support this clone. This sequence joins TRBV12-3 or TRBV12-4 and TRBJ1-6; D is undetermined. Trimming pared 6 bases from V and 9 bases from J, leaving 15 bases between. This CDR3 is 14 amino acids long. The DNA of the CDR3 is TGTGCCAGCAGGGAACGATTTTTAGGTTCACCCCTCCACTTT. Amino acid sequence: CASRERFLGSPLHF.

A note on this clone: A read error may account for a junction end that differs from germline. The chain is built from TRBV5-1 and TRBJ2-5; D is undetermined. Germline V lookup: CDR1 SGHRS, CDR2 YFSETQ. The CDR3 runs 14 residues. The CDR3 bases are TGCGCCAGCAGCTTGTGGTCCCTACAAGATACCCAGTACTTC. Translated: CASSLWSLQDTQYF.

The rearrangement links TRBV19 to TRBJ1-3, with D possibly being TRBD1 (5 bases). The V end was cut by 9 bases, the J end by 0 bases, with 12 bases between. Per the germline V gene, CDR1 is LNHDA and CDR2 is SQIVND (reference sequence). This CDR3 comprises 14 residues. The CDR3 spells CARSRGSSGNTIYF. The CDR3 coding sequence is TGTGCCAGGAGCCGGGGGAGCTCTGGAAACACCATATATTTT.

There are many counts of this clone. The J gene is TRBJ1-3, the V gene TRBV19; maybe TRBD1 (5 bases). Per the germline V gene, CDR1 is LNHDA and CDR2 is SQIVND (reference sequence). CDR3 size: 15 residues. V lost 9 bases to trimming and J lost 0 bases, with 15 bases between them. The CDR3 loop reads CASGLGGTSGNTIYF. The CDR3 bases are TGTGCCAGCGGTCTGGGGGGTACCTCTGGAAACACCATATATTTT.

The gene calls are TRBV7-2 and TRBJ2-1; D is uncertain. The CDR3 length is 16 residues. Germline CDR1 is SGHTA and CDR2 is FQGNSA. V was trimmed by 0 bases and J by 3 bases, leaving 12 bases between them. The CDR3 loop reads CASSLAGEYFYNEQFF. CDR3 DNA: TGTGCCAGCAGCTTAGCAGGAGAGTACTTCTACAATGAGCAGTTCTTC.

This clone was seen only a few times. The chain links TRBV10-2 to TRBJ2-1; 9 bases map to TRBD1. The CDR3 length is 16 residues. Germline V CDR1 and CDR2: WSHSY, SAAADI. The V gene end was trimmed by 7 bases and the J gene end by 1 base; junction bases not matched to a gene: 8. As DNA, the CDR3 is TGCGCCAGCACCAGGGACAGGGTGGGATCCTACAATGAGCAGTTCTTC. Its protein is CASTRDRVGSYNEQFF.

This clone was recorded a few times. A much bigger clone sits one base away, suggesting this may be a read error. This rearrangement joins TRBV2 to TRBJ1-1; tentative D call: TRBD1 (5 bases). Germline values: CDR1 SNHLY, CDR2 FYNNEI. This CDR3 contains 14 residues. The DNA for the CDR3 is TGTGCCGGCAGACTCCGGCAGGGAGGGACTGAAGCTTTCTTT. Protein: CAGRLRQGGTEAFF.

This clone was seen at least ten times. The chain uses TRBV29-1 and TRBJ1-2, with D unclear. The CDR3 has 13 residues. Germline V gene sequence: CDR1 SQVTM, CDR2 ANQGSEA. Trimming removed 4 bases at V and 0 bases at J, with 9 bases between. CDR3: CSVVSATNYGYTF. The CDR3 DNA follows: TGCAGCGTTGTATCAGCTACTAACTATGGCTACACCTTC. The variable domain in full, completed from reference TRBV29-1 and TRBJ1-2, reads SAVISQKPSRDICQRGTSLTIQCQVDSQVTMMFWYRQQPGQSLTLIATANQGSEATYESGFVIDKFPISRPNLTFSTLTVSNMSPEDSSIYLCSVVSATNYGYTFGSGTRLTVV.

The V and J genes are TRBV11-3 and TRBJ2-7; the match to TRBD2 covers 7 bases. After removal of 2 bases from V and 4 bases from J, the junction contained 11 bases not matched to a gene. This CDR3 has 16 amino acids. Germline values: CDR1 SGHNT, CDR2 YENEEA. Written as DNA, the CDR3 is TGTGCCAGCAGCTTAAGCCCCCGACTAGCCGGGTACGAGCAGTACTTC. This sequence encodes CASSLSPRLAGYEQYF.

This clone was recorded many times. The chain combines TRBV9 with TRBJ1-1; 8 nucleotides agree with TRBD1. The CDR3 consists of 19 residues. J was trimmed by 1 base and V by 3 bases; bases with no gene match: 17. Germline V CDR1 and CDR2: SGDLS, YYNGEE. This CDR3 is CASSDHGGQGALTNTEAFF. Here the CDR3 DNA reads TGTGCCAGCAGCGACCACGGGGGCCAGGGGGCCCTTACGAACACTGAAGCTTTCTTT.

This clone was found many times. The chain employs TRBV20-1 and TRBJ1-6, with TRBD1 matching 7 bases. The CDR3 length is 16 residues. Germline V gene data show CDR1 as DFQATT and CDR2 as SNEGSKA (reference sequence). V was pared by 3 bases and J by 1 base, with 6 bases of the junction left unmatched. The CDR3 reads CSARPGGVSYNSPLHF. CDR3 nucleotide sequence: TGCAGTGCTAGGCCAGGGGGGGTTTCCTATAATTCACCCCTCCACTTT.

In this sample, this clone turned up many times. The chain is built from TRBV4-1 and TRBJ2-5; 14 nucleotides line up with TRBD2. Germline V gene lookup returns CDR1 MGHRA and CDR2 YSYEKL. After removal of 4 bases from V and 1 base from J, the junction contained 5 bases not matched to a gene. The CDR3 has 17 residues. CDR3 sequence: CASSRPTSGGAQETQYF. The CDR3 coding sequence is TGCGCCAGCAGCCGCCCGACTAGCGGGGGGGCCCAAGAGACCCAGTACTTC.

The sample holds many counts of this clone. The chain uses TRBV7-2 and TRBJ2-1; 7 nucleotides align to TRBD2. The trim removed 2 bases at V and 8 bases at J, leaving 6 bases unmatched. Germline V gene data show CDR1 as SGHTA and CDR2 as FQGNSA. This CDR3 is 14 amino acids long. This CDR3 is CASSLFRAGDEQFF. The CDR3 DNA sequence: TGTGCCAGCAGCTTATTCCGGGCGGGAGATGAGCAGTTCTTC.

This clone has ten or more counts. The sample holds other DNA sequences that translate to the same CDR3. This rearrangement joins TRBV5-6 to TRBJ2-7; 11 positions match TRBD2. From germline, CDR1 is SGHDT and CDR2 YYEEEE. The V gene end was trimmed by 2 bases and the J gene end by 4 bases; junction bases not matched to a gene: 5. The CDR3 spans 15 residues. The CDR3 coding sequence is TGTGCCAGCAGCTTCCCTAGCGGGGGGTTATACGAGCAGTACTTC. Translation: CASSFPSGGLYEQYF.

This clone was recorded at least ten times. The rearrangement joins TRBV5-1 to TRBJ2-1; 9 bases line up with TRBD2. Germline CDR1 is SGHRS and CDR2 is YFSETQ. The CDR3 covers 17 residues. V lost 4 bases to trimming and J lost 1 base; unmatched junction nucleotides: 9. Written as DNA, the CDR3 is TGCGCCAGCAGCAGGAGCGGGGGGTCACTATCCTACAATGAGCAGTTCTTC. Protein product: CASSRSGGSLSYNEQFF.

The chain recombines TRBV27 with TRBJ1-2; 10 bases agree with TRBD1. With 6 bases clipped from V and 3 bases from J, the junction kept 13 bases outside the gene matches. Germline V lookup: CDR1 MNHEY, CDR2 SMNVEV (reference sequence). This CDR3 is built from 17 residues. In DNA, the CDR3 is TGTGCCAGCAGCCCGACAGGGGGCCAACTAAGGGACTATGGCTACACCTTC. It specifies CASSPTGGQLRDYGYTF.

By share, this clone ranks as medium-sized. The V and J genes are TRBV30 and TRBJ1-2; 8 nucleotides line up with TRBD1. This CDR3 contains 13 residues. Germline lookup yields CDR1 GTSNPN and CDR2 SVGIG (reference sequence). The junction had 4 bases not matched to a gene; V was cut back by 0 bases and J by 7 bases. The DNA for the CDR3 is TGTGCCTGGAGTGTAGGTACAGGGGGTGGCTACACCTTC. It is translated as CAWSVGTGGGYTF.

The table lists this clone with many counts. The chain has TRBV12-5 and TRBJ1-1; D is ambiguous. Deletions cut 0 bases from V and 0 bases from J, with 11 bases between. The CDR3 spans 16 residues. Looked up from germline, CDR1 is LGHNT and CDR2 is FRNRAP. CDR3 nucleotide sequence: TGTGCTAGTGGTTTGGTACTGGGAGGGATGAACACTGAAGCTTTCTTT. Its translation is CASGLVLGGMNTEAFF.

The V call is TRBV27, the J call TRBJ1-2, with 7 bases identical to TRBD1. The CDR3 has 15 residues. Germline V gives CDR1 MNHEY, CDR2 SMNVEV (reference sequence). V shed 8 bases and J 8 bases; nucleotides not matched to a gene: 17. CDR3 nucleotide sequence: TGTGCCAGCGGGGACAGCTTACTACCGGAGGTGGGCTACACCTTC. Translation: CASGDSLLPEVGYTF.

This clone has a handful of counts. V gene TRBV5-4 combines with J gene TRBJ1-2; D is unresolved. Germline values: CDR1 SGHNT, CDR2 YYREEE (reference sequence). The CDR3 totals 12 residues. V was trimmed by 9 bases and J by 7 bases, leaving 16 bases between them. CDR3 DNA: TGTGCCATGTCCTCGGGTTATTCTGGCTACACCTTC. Its protein is CAMSSGYSGYTF.

This clone was found a few times. This clone may be a read error of a much larger clone one base away. This chain uses TRBV5-8 with TRBJ1-2; possibly TRBD1 for D (5 bases). The CDR3 has 14 amino acids. V was pared by 0 bases and J by 4 bases, with 10 bases between. Germline CDR1 is SGHTS and CDR2 is YDEGEE. The CDR3 region has the DNA TGTGCCAGCAGCTTGGGACAGTGGGTCTATGGCTACACCTTC. Its translation is CASSLGQWVYGYTF.

The sample holds a few counts of this clone. V usage is TRBV6-2 or TRBV6-3 and J usage is TRBJ1-1; 7 bases fit TRBD1. The germline CDR1 and CDR2 sequences are MNHEY and SVGEGT. CDR3 length equals 13 residues. V was pared by 7 bases and J by 5 bases, with 7 bases of the junction left unmatched. The CDR3 protein is CASTDREATEAFF. The CDR3 coding sequence is TGTGCCAGCACCGACAGGGAGGCGACTGAAGCTTTCTTT.